This note documents a single T cell receptor beta chain sequence. It has no known antigen specificity. Base quality data are lacking; no much larger clone is found one base away. TCR beta libraries were generated from genomic DNA with the immunoSEQ kit, following the manufacturer's recommendations. To prepare libraries, a first multiplex PCR with proprietary primers was run, followed by a second PCR that added unique barcodes, and a bead cleanup was done after each round. A positive control reaction and a negative control reaction, both provided in the kit, were run with every batch of samples. The final libraries were assessed on an Agilent 4200 TapeStation D1000 ScreenTape, pooled by volume, and quantified by qPCR. Sequencing was performed on an Illumina NextSeq500 with a MidOutput 150-cycle cartridge, and 156 Read1 and 15 Index1 cycles were run with kit custom primers. The pooled library was loaded at 0.95 to 1 pM, with a roughly 21% PhiX control spiked in. Turning to the authors' computational methods: The vendor-processed data were analyzed in R, and a clonotype was defined as all T cells that share the same CDR3 nucleotide sequence. For clone abundance analyses, frequencies were normalized to the 10,000 most abundant clones in each sample. Public T cell clones, which averaged fewer than five per sample, were removed prior to analysis. A difference in abundance of at least 32-fold between compartments was used to define tumor-enriched and baseline blood-enriched clonotypes. A beta-binomial differential abundance model was used to identify clonotypes that were expanded or contracted between blood time points. Similarity between tumor and blood repertoires was quantified using the Baroni-Urbani and Buser coefficient, and groups were compared with two-tailed Wilcoxon tests in R. Sourced from immuneACCESS, this table was stored by TCRdb with only in-frame sequences that have V and J called. A share of the clones is absent; for the studies checked, an unresolved V gene accounts for under half, and the remainder has no known explanation. The V and J calls and clone size were taken over from that table, and D and trimming were inferred from the DNA. The sample has about 88,000 clones on record, about 86% of them singletons. The leading ten clones occupy about 7.9% of the sample.

What this sample's time point label stands for: baseline pretreatment blood. The treatment or condition label for this specimen denotes: 15 Gy SBRT to primary tumor, nephrectomy 4 weeks later. Serial peripheral blood from radiation-treated patients was sampled at baseline, 2 weeks and 4 weeks after SBRT to track tumor-enriched clonotypes. Every patient's renal cell carcinoma showed clear cell pathology. The QIAamp DNA Blood Mini Kit (Qiagen) was used to prepare genomic DNA for TCR sequencing. Samples were included in the analyses only if all quality control checks were passed. This sample is part of a study of radiation and T cells in renal cell carcinoma (dated by TCRdb to 2020 to 2022). With regard to the full study: The samples were drawn from a clinical trial, where primary renal cell carcinomas were treated with 15 Gy of stereotactic body radiation therapy and then removed by nephrectomy 4 weeks afterward. In the 53 samples combined, some 4 million unique CDR3 nucleotide sequences were found, encoding about 2.7 million unique CDR3 amino acid sequences. TCR beta sequencing covered roughly 53 samples in total, comprising around 25 tumors and approximately 27 peripheral blood samples.

V was cut back by 8 bases and J by 0 bases, leaving a gap of 10 bases between them. The CDR3 goes from the cysteine to the phenylalanine over 14 residues. Of all the DNA, just the CDR3 is kept, 42 bases in frame from base 1. CDR1 and CDR2 (MNHEY, SVGAGI) derive from the germline V gene. Beyond this particular receptor, the publication reports: The single-armed trial design could not address effects of radiation dose or scheduling on the TCR repertoire. No pretreatment tumor biopsies were available, so the baseline intratumoral presence of clonotypes could not be determined. Dynamics of the blood repertoire were not tracked past 4 weeks after treatment. In blood, the top tumor clonotypes increased between baseline and 2 weeks post-radiation and then shrank by 4 weeks, which suggests that tumor-resident clones expanded only transiently.

The sample was blood, taken from a patient whose treatment included radiotherapy and nephrectomy. The clonotype comes from a man aged 50-59 years with renal cell carcinoma. This chain is built from TRBV6-5 and TRBJ1-4, with no confidently assigned D gene. The CDR3 in this case is CASRRASTNEKLFF. The bases are TGTGCCAGCCGGCGGGCCTCAACTAATGAAAAACTGTTTTTT.